This is a list of T cell receptor beta chains from one sample in a study of neurological immune-mediated disorders. TCRdb re-derived calls from the 5' RACE reads in MiXCR, one entry per CDR3 protein. Here the sample spans 50,000 or so distinct CDR3 sequences, about 3.5% being singletons. The sequencing sample was made of PBMCs. The receptors derive from a man in his forties with multiple sclerosis. CDR3s leave out the opening cysteine and the closing phenylalanine or tryptophan. Fields, in order: V gene, clone size, CDR3 protein. Clone size is shown for a subset of rows, as once, few, many or a class of expanded clone.

v_call: TRBV10-3; clone_size: many; cdr3_aa: AISEIGGNTEAF
v_call: TRBV20-1; clone_size: many; cdr3_aa: SAKGGDTQY
v_call: TRBV7-7; clone_size: many; cdr3_aa: ASSLGEGNTGELF
v_call: TRBV19; clone_size: many; cdr3_aa: ASSITGRSGNTIY
v_call: TRBV12-3/TRBV12-4; clone_size: many; cdr3_aa: ASSLYPGLTYEQY
v_call: TRBV6-5; clone_size: many; cdr3_aa: ASSYSVPNYGYT
v_call: TRBV3-1; clone_size: many; cdr3_aa: ASSFGTHSNQPQH
v_call: TRBV20-1; clone_size: many; cdr3_aa: SARDRRQGNTIY
v_call: TRBV29-1; clone_size: many; cdr3_aa: SVERSSGGQQGELF
v_call: TRBV5-6; clone_size: many; cdr3_aa: ASSLVGSGTDTQY
v_call: TRBV14; clone_size: few; cdr3_aa: ASSQEKRTSGVRVFRLPNEQF
v_call: TRBV25-1; clone_size: many; cdr3_aa: ASGLGGGPDTQY
v_call: TRBV24-1; clone_size: many; cdr3_aa: ATSDPSTTDTQY
v_call: TRBV9; clone_size: many; cdr3_aa: ASSVAGANNEQF
v_call: TRBV20-1; clone_size: many; cdr3_aa: SADGEGGKGEQY
v_call: TRBV14; clone_size: many; cdr3_aa: ASSQGTIIRGELF
v_call: TRBV20-1; clone_size: many; cdr3_aa: SASDGWTYQETQY
v_call: TRBV5-1; clone_size: many; cdr3_aa: ASSLEQGVNSPLH
v_call: TRBV20-1; clone_size: many; cdr3_aa: SARVPTGYNEQF
v_call: TRBV3-1; clone_size: many; cdr3_aa: ASSRRGSNEKLF
v_call: TRBV29-1; clone_size: NA; cdr3_aa: SASGGTDTGELF
v_call: TRBV12-3/TRBV12-4; clone_size: many; cdr3_aa: ASGSSSPGTDTQY
v_call: TRBV29-1; clone_size: many; cdr3_aa: SVRGAGELF
v_call: TRBV5-6; clone_size: many; cdr3_aa: ASSLRGPGDTQY
v_call: TRBV5-5; clone_size: many; cdr3_aa: ASSFRGSYNSPLH
v_call: TRBV6-5; clone_size: many; cdr3_aa: ASSYGGGNQPQN
v_call: TRBV20-1; clone_size: many; cdr3_aa: SARDYRQGENIQY
v_call: TRBV5-1; clone_size: NA; cdr3_aa: ASSLEGGANTEAF
v_call: TRBV7-6; clone_size: many; cdr3_aa: ASSLGSGVGTDTQY
v_call: TRBV20-1; clone_size: many; cdr3_aa: SARRRGQDGGAF
v_call: TRBV5-6; clone_size: many; cdr3_aa: ASSFGATNEKLF
v_call: TRBV5-1; clone_size: many; cdr3_aa: ASSSKGSREQY
v_call: TRBV7-2; clone_size: NA; cdr3_aa: ASSGGYSNQPQN
v_call: TRBV10-3; clone_size: many; cdr3_aa: AISGGNNQPQN
v_call: TRBV3-1; clone_size: many; cdr3_aa: ASSQGTGGQH
v_call: TRBV7-9; clone_size: many; cdr3_aa: ASSPVGQGSQSDGYT
v_call: TRBV10-3; clone_size: few; cdr3_aa: AISDRDRASYEQY
v_call: TRBV12-3/TRBV12-4; clone_size: few; cdr3_aa: ASSLGDRGKGYT
v_call: TRBV4-1; clone_size: many; cdr3_aa: ASSARQGWGTEAF
v_call: TRBV7-9; clone_size: many; cdr3_aa: ASSPGGPSYNEQF
v_call: TRBV20-1; clone_size: many; cdr3_aa: SANPAFVGSMNTEAF
v_call: TRBV20-1; clone_size: NA; cdr3_aa: SARGGKGNTEAF
v_call: TRBV20-1; clone_size: NA; cdr3_aa: SAGGARGG
v_call: TRBV5-1; clone_size: many; cdr3_aa: ASSSDREDTEAF
v_call: TRBV25-1; clone_size: many; cdr3_aa: ASSGTTDTQY
v_call: TRBV18; clone_size: many; cdr3_aa: ASSPGTSRETQY
v_call: TRBV10-1; clone_size: NA; cdr3_aa: ASSESVGRDTEAF
v_call: TRBV6-6; clone_size: many; cdr3_aa: ASNRAPGQGTDTQY
v_call: TRBV5-5; clone_size: many; cdr3_aa: ASSLSAGQRTGELF
v_call: TRBV7-2; clone_size: many; cdr3_aa: ASSLGGGGPVEKLF
v_call: TRBV25-1; clone_size: many; cdr3_aa: ASSPQTASSYEQY
v_call: TRBV29-1; clone_size: many; cdr3_aa: SVGDGAGSTGELF
v_call: TRBV5-1; clone_size: many; cdr3_aa: ASSLASRYGYT
v_call: TRBV21-1; clone_size: many; cdr3_aa: ASSSPTSDSSTDTQY
v_call: TRBV5-5; clone_size: many; cdr3_aa: ASSFRYGAPGSNQPQH
v_call: TRBV3-1; clone_size: many; cdr3_aa: ASSQGLPRILH
v_call: TRBV18; clone_size: NA; cdr3_aa: ASSPQGASDYEQY
v_call: TRBV6-5; clone_size: many; cdr3_aa: ASSRSTDPGYEQY